The clone carrying this T cell receptor (beta chain) turned up a few times. Its target is not known. The data stem from a study of T-cell reconstitution after alpha-beta-depleted transplantation in children. General study findings and limits: Surviving recipient T cells and intrathymic progenitors accounted for some patients' high TCRbeta diversity at day 60. Roughly two months post-transplant, alpha-beta T cells reportedly originated from several hundred graft clones that had expanded. The main origin of T-cell counts and diversity one year after transplant was newly produced T cells.

Unique molecular identifiers were incorporated when the TCRbeta library was constructed. One entry per CDR3 protein, called by TCRdb with MiXCR from the PCR reads. The data contain approximately 430,000 distinct CDR3 sequences, around 15% of them singletons. V gave up 5 bases and J gave up 5 bases; unmatched junction bases: 9. The germline gives CDR1 SGHVS, CDR2 FQNEAQ. The CDR3 runs 15 residues. V gene TRBV7-8 combines with J gene TRBJ2-1; 7 bases match TRBD1. This sequence originates from a boy under two years old who had a stem cell transplant for Wiskott-Aldrich syndrome, so the T cells may come from the graft donor. The sequencing here drew on PBMCs, mostly from graft donor cells, taken 360 days after TCRalphabeta/CD19-depleted stem cell transplant. The CDR3 sequence: CASSLRGLEDNEQFF. In nucleotides, the CDR3 is TGTGCCAGCAGCCTAAGGGGGCTGGAGGACAATGAGCAGTTCTTC.